This TCR beta chain came from a study of T cell changes during pregnancy in multiple sclerosis (dated by TCRdb to the late 2010s). About the investigation overall: In women with multiple sclerosis, the researchers looked at how the T cell repertoire shifted as pregnancy progressed.

The CDR3 measures 15 amino acids from cysteine to phenylalanine. Just the 45-base CDR3 DNA is kept, in frame starting at base 1. CDR1 and CDR2, looked up from the germline V gene, are LGHNA and YSLEER. Relative to germline, V is 1 base shorter and J is 0 bases shorter, with 9 bases between their ends. Library method: the immunoSEQ multiplex PCR assay. TCRdb limited this immuneACCESS table to in-frame rearrangements with V and J called. A share of clones is missing; checked studies link under half to unresolved V genes, and the rest is unexplained. A total of more than 50,000 clones appear in this sample, approximately 94% of them only once. Under 3% of the sample lies in the top ten. A remark on this clone: Its antigen has not been determined. Base qualities are not at hand, and no much larger clone is one base apart.

The sequence joins TRBV4-3 to TRBJ1-1; the D gene lacks a confident call. This clonotype was obtained from a female donor with multiple sclerosis, enrolled in a pregnancy study. Source: CD8+ T cells from peripheral blood mononuclear cells, taken after pregnancy. The nucleotides read TGCGCCAGCAGCCAAGCACAGACTATGAACACTGAAGCTTTCTTT. Translated, it gives CASSQAQTMNTEAFF.